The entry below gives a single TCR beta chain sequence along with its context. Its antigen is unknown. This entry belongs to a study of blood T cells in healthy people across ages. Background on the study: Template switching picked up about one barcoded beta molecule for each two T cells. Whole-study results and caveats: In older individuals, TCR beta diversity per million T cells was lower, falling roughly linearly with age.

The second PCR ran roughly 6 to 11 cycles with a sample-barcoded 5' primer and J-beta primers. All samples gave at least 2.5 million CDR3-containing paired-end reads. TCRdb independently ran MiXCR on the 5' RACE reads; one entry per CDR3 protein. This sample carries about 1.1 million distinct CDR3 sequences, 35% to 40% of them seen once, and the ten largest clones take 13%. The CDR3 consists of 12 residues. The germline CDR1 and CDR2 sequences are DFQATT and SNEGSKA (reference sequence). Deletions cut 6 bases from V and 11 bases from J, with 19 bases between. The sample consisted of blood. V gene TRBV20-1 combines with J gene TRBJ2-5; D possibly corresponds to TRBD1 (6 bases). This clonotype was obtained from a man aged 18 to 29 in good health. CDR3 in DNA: TGCAGTGCACGTAAACAGGGTGGGGAGCAGTACTTC. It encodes CSARKQGGEQYF.